This TCR beta chain is drawn from a study of cytomegalovirus exposure and HLA in healthy donors. PCR primers comprised 60 Vbeta and 13 Jbeta primers. Clones were sequenced by immunoSEQ multiplex PCR, and TCRdb holds only the in-frame ones, with some missing. In total, the table holds roughly 190,000 clones. Germline CDR1 and CDR2: MNHEY and SMNVEV (reference sequence). This CDR3 is 13 amino acids long. V dropped 5 bases and J dropped 3; count of bases not matched to a gene: 3. In regard to this clone: Antigen specificity is unknown.

Study-level results: Most TCR sequences showed up rarely, but some public TCRs showed up in many donors.

The sequenced sample consisted of PBMCs. This TCR was recovered from a man under 40 in good health and CMV-seronegative. The chain employs TRBV27 and TRBJ1-2; 7 bases align to TRBD1. CDR3 loop: CASSPTGDYGYTF. The CDR3 region has the DNA TGTGCCAGCAGTCCCACAGGGGACTATGGCTACACCTTC.